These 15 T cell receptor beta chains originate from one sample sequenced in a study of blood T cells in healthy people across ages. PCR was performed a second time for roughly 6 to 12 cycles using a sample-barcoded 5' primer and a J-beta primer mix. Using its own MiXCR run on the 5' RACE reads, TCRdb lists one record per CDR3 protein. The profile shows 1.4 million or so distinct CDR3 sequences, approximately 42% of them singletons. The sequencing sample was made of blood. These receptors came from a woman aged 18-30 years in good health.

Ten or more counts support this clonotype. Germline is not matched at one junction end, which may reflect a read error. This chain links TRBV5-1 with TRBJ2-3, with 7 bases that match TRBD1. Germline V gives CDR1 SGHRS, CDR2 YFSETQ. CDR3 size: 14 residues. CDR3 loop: CASSPGTATDTQYF. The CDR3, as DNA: TGTGCTAGCAGCCCCGGGACAGCCACAGATACGCAGTATTTT. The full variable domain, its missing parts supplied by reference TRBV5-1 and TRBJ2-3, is KAGVTQTPRYLIKTRGQQVTLSCSPISGHRSVSWYQQTPGQGLQFLFEYFSETQRNKGNFPGRFSGRQFSNSRSEMNVSTLELGDSALYLCASSPGTATDTQYFGPGTRLTVL.

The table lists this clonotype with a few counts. CDR3 protein: CASRGTGNTGELFF. The CDR3 coding sequence is TGTGCCAGCAGGGGGACAGGGAACACCGGGGAGCTGTTTTTT. This chain joins TRBV6-5 and TRBJ2-2, with 8 positions matching TRBD1. Germline V gene data show CDR1 as MNHEY and CDR2 as SVGAGI. Unmatched junction bases numbered 1, after V lost 6 bases and J lost 1 base. The CDR3 spans 14 residues.

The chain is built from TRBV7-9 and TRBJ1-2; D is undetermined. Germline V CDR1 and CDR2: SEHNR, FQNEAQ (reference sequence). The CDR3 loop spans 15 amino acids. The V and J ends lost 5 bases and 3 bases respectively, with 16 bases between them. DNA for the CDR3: TGTGCCAGCAGCCCGCGGTCGGGTTTGGACTATGGCTACACCTTC. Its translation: CASSPRSGLDYGYTF.

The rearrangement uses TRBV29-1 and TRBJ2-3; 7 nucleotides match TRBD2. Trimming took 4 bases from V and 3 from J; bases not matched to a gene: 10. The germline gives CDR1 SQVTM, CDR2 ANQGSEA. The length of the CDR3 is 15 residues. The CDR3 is CSVAAGLAVTDTQYF. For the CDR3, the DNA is TGCAGCGTTGCCGCGGGGCTAGCGGTTACAGATACGCAGTATTTT.

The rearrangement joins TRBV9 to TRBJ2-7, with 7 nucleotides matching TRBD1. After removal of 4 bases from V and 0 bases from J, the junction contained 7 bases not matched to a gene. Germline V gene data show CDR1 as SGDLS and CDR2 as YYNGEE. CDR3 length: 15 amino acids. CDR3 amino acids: CASSRTGEYSYEQYF. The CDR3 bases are TGTGCCAGCAGCCGAACAGGGGAATACTCCTACGAGCAGTACTTC.

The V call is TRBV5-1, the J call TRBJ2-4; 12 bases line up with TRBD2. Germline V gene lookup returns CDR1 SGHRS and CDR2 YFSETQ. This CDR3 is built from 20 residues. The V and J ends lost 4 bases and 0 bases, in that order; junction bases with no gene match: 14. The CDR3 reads CASSLLGLLAGGSAKNIQYF. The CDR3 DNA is TGCGCCAGCAGCCTCCTAGGGCTACTAGCGGGGGGATCAGCCAAAAACATTCAGTACTTC.

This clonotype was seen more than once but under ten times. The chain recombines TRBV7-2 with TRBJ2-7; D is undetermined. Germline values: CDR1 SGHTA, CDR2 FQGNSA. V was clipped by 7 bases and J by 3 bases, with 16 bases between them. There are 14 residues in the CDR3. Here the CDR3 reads CASNLQGPHYEQYF. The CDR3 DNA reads TGTGCCAGCAATCTACAAGGGCCGCACTACGAGCAGTACTTC.

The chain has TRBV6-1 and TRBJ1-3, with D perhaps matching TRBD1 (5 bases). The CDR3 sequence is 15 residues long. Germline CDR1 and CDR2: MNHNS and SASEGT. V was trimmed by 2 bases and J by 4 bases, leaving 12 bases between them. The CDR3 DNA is TGTGCCAGCAGTGAAAGGGGCCGCTTAGGAAACACCATATATTTT. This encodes CASSERGRLGNTIYF.

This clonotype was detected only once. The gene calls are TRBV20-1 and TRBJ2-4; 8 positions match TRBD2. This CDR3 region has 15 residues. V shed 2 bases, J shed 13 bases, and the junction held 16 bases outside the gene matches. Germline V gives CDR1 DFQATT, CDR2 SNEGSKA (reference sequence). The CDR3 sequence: CSARSGREEAGEQYF. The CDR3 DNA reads TGCAGTGCTAGATCTGGGCGGGAGGAGGCTGGAGAGCAGTACTTC.

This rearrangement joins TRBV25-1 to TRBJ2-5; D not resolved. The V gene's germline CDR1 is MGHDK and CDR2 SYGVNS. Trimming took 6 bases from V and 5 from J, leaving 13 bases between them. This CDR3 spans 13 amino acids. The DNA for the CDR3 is TGTGCCAGCAGGGCAGGCCTAGGGGAGACCCAGTACTTC. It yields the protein CASRAGLGETQYF. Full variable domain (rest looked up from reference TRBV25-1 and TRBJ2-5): EADIYQTPRYLVIGTGKKITLECSQTMGHDKMYWYQQDPGMELHLIHYSYGVNSTEKGDLSSESTVSRIRTEHFPLTLESARPSHTSQYLCASRAGLGETQYFGPGTRLLVL.

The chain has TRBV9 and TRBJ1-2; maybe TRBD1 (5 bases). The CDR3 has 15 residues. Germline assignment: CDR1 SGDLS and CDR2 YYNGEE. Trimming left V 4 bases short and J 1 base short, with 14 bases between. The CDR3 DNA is TGTGCCAGCAGCAACGGACAAGAGAGTAACTATGGCTACACCTTC. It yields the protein CASSNGQESNYGYTF.

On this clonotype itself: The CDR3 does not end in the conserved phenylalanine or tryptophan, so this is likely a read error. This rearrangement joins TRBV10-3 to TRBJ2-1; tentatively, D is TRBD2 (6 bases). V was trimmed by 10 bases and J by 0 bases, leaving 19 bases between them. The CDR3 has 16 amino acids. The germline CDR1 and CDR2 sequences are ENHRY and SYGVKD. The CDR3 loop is CATRGLAESSYNEQFS. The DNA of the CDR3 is TGTGCCACCCGGGGGTTAGCGGAAAGCTCCTACAATGAGCAGTTCTCC.

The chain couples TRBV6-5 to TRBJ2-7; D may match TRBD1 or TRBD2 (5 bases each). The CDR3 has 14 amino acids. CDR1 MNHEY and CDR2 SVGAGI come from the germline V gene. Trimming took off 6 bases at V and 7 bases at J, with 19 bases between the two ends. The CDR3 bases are TGTGCCAGCAGACCCGACGGGACGGTCAATGAGCAGTACTTC. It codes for CASRPDGTVNEQYF.

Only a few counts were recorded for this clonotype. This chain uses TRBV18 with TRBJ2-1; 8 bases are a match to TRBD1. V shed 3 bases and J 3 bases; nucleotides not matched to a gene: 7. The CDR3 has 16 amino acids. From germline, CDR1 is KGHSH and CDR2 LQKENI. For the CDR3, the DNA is TGTGCCAGCTCACCCGACAGGGGTCCACTCTACAATGAGCAGTTCTTC. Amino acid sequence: CASSPDRGPLYNEQFF.

For the CDR3, the DNA is TGTGCCAGCAGTGAGGAACATTTCCCCTATAGCAATCAGCCCCAGCATTTT. This sequence encodes CASSEEHFPYSNQPQHF. The chain joins TRBV2 to TRBJ1-5; D not resolved. Trimming took off 3 bases at V and 0 bases at J, with 15 bases between the two ends. CDR1 SNHLY and CDR2 FYNNEI come from the germline V gene. The CDR3 contains 17 residues.